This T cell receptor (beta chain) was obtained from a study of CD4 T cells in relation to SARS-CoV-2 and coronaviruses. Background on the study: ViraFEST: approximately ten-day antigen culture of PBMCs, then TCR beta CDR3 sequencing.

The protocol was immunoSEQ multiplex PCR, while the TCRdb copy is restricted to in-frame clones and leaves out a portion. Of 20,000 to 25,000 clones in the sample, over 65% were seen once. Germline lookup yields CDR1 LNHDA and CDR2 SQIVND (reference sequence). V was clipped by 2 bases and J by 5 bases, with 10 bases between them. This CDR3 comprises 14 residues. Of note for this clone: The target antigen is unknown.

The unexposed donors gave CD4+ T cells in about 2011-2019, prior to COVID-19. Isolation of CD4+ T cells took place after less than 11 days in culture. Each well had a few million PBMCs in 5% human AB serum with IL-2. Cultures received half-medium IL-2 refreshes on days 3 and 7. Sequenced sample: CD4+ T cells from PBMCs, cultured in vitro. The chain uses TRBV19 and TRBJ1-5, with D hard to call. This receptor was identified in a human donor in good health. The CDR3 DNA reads TGTGCCAGTAGTATAATTGAGGGAGATCAGCCCCAGCATTTT. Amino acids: CASSIIEGDQPQHF.